The clone carrying this T cell receptor (beta chain) was recorded many times. Described time point: sample taken at primary tumor resection. Unsorted whole RNA of tumor, nontumor lung or frozen PBMC was sequenced. The sample belongs to a study of spatial heterogeneity in lung cancer. Study in general: The count of detected beta-chain sequences consistently exceeded that of alpha-chain sequences.

CDR3 length: 16 residues. Per germline, CDR1 SGHTA and CDR2 FQGNSA. Trimming took off 5 bases at V and 4 bases at J, with 15 bases between the two ends. TCRdb called the 5' RACE reads again in MiXCR, with one record for every CDR3 protein. The repertoire includes under 100,000 distinct CDR3 sequences, around 9% of them detected once, and less than 8.5% sits in the top ten. This receptor was obtained from a male donor with early-stage non-small cell lung cancer. Sequencing used PBMCs, obtained at surgery. The chain uses TRBV7-2 and TRBJ2-6, with no clear D. This chain's CDR3 is CASSTRPGSGANVLTF. The CDR3 DNA follows: TGTGCCAGCAGCACACGCCCCGGTTCCGGGGCCAACGTCCTGACTTTC.